One sample yielded the 20 T cell receptor beta chains listed below, sequenced in a study of molecular identifiers for immune sequencing clone quantification (dated by TCRdb to 2016 to 2019). The method behind the library was PCR. Sequencing was carried out with an Illumina HiSeq 4000. TCRdb trimmed the raw reads at Q25, called clones with MiXCR and kept productive beta chains. Rows with a matching CDR3 protein are joined into one entry that keeps the most common DNA and genes. The sample data list just under 650,000 distinct CDR3 sequences, and 20% of these were observed just once. The top ten hold about 0.9% of the sample. The sample comprised naive CD8+ T cells from blood, with Jurkat cell RNA spiked in. Taken with the paper, the label for cell subset or site translates to: FACS-sorted CD8+CD4-CCR7+CD45RA+ naive T cells. The receptors come from a human donor in good health. Some libraries in this study had Jurkat cell RNA spiked in.

This clonotype was detected ten times or more. CDR3 region: CASIGGQVAGGEQFF. The CDR3 nucleotides read TGTGCCAGCATTGGGGGCCAGGTGGCGGGCGGTGAGCAGTTCTTC. The chain carries TRBV2 and TRBJ2-1; possible D gene TRBD1, 6 bases. CDR1 is SNHLY, CDR2 FYNNEI, per germline. Deletions cut 7 bases from V and 9 bases from J, with 22 bases between. The CDR3 is made up of 15 amino acids.

Concerning this clonotype itself: A single base separates this from a much larger clone, so it may be a read error. The gene calls are TRBV7-9 and TRBJ2-7, with 9 positions matching TRBD1. CDR1 and CDR2 from the germline V gene are SEHNR and FQNEAQ (reference sequence). The junction had 10 bases not matched to a gene; V was cut back by 7 bases and J by 3 bases. This CDR3 has 15 amino acids. In nucleotides, the CDR3 is TGTGCCAGCAACTCCTTAACAGGGGGCGTCTACGAGCAGTACTTC. Its protein is CASNSLTGGVYEQYF.

This clonotype was seen at least ten times. The chain recombines TRBV4-1 with TRBJ2-7; 7 bases line up with TRBD2. The CDR3 is made up of 13 amino acids. The trim removed 4 bases at V and 7 bases at J, leaving 7 bases unmatched. Per the germline V gene, CDR1 is MGHRA and CDR2 is YSYEKL. CDR3 nucleotides: TGCGCCAGCAGCCTTGGGAGGGCAGGAGAGCAGTACTTC. It translates to CASSLGRAGEQYF.

The chain employs TRBV20-1 and TRBJ2-2; 10 bases are shared with TRBD2. Germline V CDR1 and CDR2: DFQATT, SNEGSKA (reference sequence). CDR3 length: 17 residues. The V and J ends lost 4 bases and 0 bases, in that order; junction bases with no gene match: 8. DNA for the CDR3: TGCAGTGCTACTGGGGGTAGCGGGGGGACGAACACCGGGGAGCTGTTTTTT. This encodes CSATGGSGGTNTGELFF.

Of note for this clonotype: Being one base from a much bigger clone, this may be a read error. The J gene is TRBJ2-7, the V gene TRBV7-6, with no clear D. Deletions cut 5 bases from V and 2 bases from J, with 19 bases between. The germline V gene has CDR1 SGHVS and CDR2 FNYEAQ. The CDR3 is 16 residues long. As DNA, the CDR3 is TGTGCCAGCAGCCCCATTCCGGAAGGGAACCCCTACGAGCAGTACTTC. It encodes CASSPIPEGNPYEQYF.

Comment on this clonotype: This sequence may be a read error, since a much larger clone differs from it by one base. The chain carries TRBV9 and TRBJ2-2; D perhaps matches TRBD2 (6 bases). The V gene's germline CDR1 is SGDLS and CDR2 YYNGEE. The length of the CDR3 is 12 residues. CDR3 loop: CASRGNTGGLFF. The CDR3, as DNA: TGTGCCAGCAGAGGGAACACCGGGGGGCTGTTTTTT.

This clonotype was seen more than once but under ten times. The J gene is TRBJ1-2, the V gene TRBV6-5; the D is unclear. The V and J ends lost 2 bases and 3 bases respectively, with 16 bases between them. This CDR3 has 16 amino acids. Germline-derived CDR1 and CDR2 are MNHEY and SVGAGI. The CDR3 DNA follows: TGTGCCAGCAGTTACACAGAAATGGGGTACGACTATGGCTACACCTTC. Translating it yields CASSYTEMGYDYGYTF.

The chain combines TRBV11-2 with TRBJ2-7; 10 bases agree with TRBD1. The CDR3 extends over 16 amino acids. Per the germline V gene, CDR1 is SGHAT and CDR2 is FQNNGV. Germline trimming cut 1 base from V and 2 bases from J; bases unmatched to any gene: 5. CDR3 protein: CASSLGTGTGAYEQYF. CDR3 nucleotides: TGTGCCAGCAGCTTAGGTACCGGGACAGGGGCCTACGAGCAGTACTTC.

In regard to this clonotype: This is likely a read error, given that the CDR3 carries no conserved phenylalanine or tryptophan at its end. V and J are TRBV4-3 and TRBJ1-5; 7 bases match TRBD1. This CDR3 is built from 15 residues. The V gene's germline CDR1 is LGHNA and CDR2 YSLEER. V dropped 1 base and J dropped 5; count of bases not matched to a gene: 5. The CDR3 sequence: CASSQAQGPDQPQHL. The CDR3 nucleotides are TGCGCCAGCAGCCAAGCACAGGGGCCCGATCAGCCCCAGCATCTT.

This clonotype was counted only a few times. Sequence at one end of the junction differs from germline and may be a read error. The chain couples TRBV7-9 to TRBJ2-1; TRBD1 aligns across 9 bases. CDR3 length: 17 residues. Germline V gene data show CDR1 as SEHNR and CDR2 as FQNEAQ (reference sequence). CDR3 protein: CASSLDRTGVFDNGQFF. The CDR3 DNA sequence: TGTGCCAGCAGCTTAGATCGGACAGGGGTTTTCGACAATGGGCAGTTCTTC.

This chain links TRBV19 with TRBJ2-7; tentative D call: TRBD2 (6 bases). The CDR3 runs to 12 residues. Germline V gene lookup returns CDR1 LNHDA and CDR2 SQIVND (reference sequence). Trimming removed 6 bases at V and 9 bases at J, with 15 bases between. This CDR3 reads CASSHYGGGQYF. CDR3 DNA: TGTGCCAGTAGCCACTACGGGGGAGGGCAGTACTTC. Filled out from reference TRBV19 and TRBJ2-7, the complete variable domain reads DGGITQSPKYLFRKEGQNVTLSCEQNLNHDAMYWYRQDPGQGLRLIYYSQIVNDFQKGDIAEGYSVSREKKESFPLTVTSAQKNPTAFYLCASSHYGGGQYFGPGTRLTVT.

This clonotype appeared many times. This chain uses TRBV12-3 or TRBV12-4 with TRBJ2-3; 16 bases agree with TRBD2. V lost 6 bases to trimming and J lost 6 bases; unmatched junction nucleotides: 15. This CDR3 spans 19 amino acids. CDR3 coding DNA: TGTGCCAGCAGCAACTCGGGACTAGCGGGAGGGCCGGATGGTGATACGCAGTATTTT. Amino acids: CASSNSGLAGGPDGDTQYF.

The V call is TRBV6-2 or TRBV6-3, the J call TRBJ1-2; a weak D match, TRBD1 (5 bases). CDR3 length: 14 amino acids. Germline V gene data show CDR1 as MNHEY and CDR2 as SVGEGT. With 6 bases removed from V and 7 bases from J, the gap between germline ends came to 18 bases. The CDR3 DNA follows: TGTGCCAGCAGACAGGAAAGAATTGACATTGGCTACACCTTC. This codes for CASRQERIDIGYTF.

CDR3 loop: CASSAATTYEQYF. The DNA for the CDR3 is TGTGCCAGCAGCGCCGCGACCACCTACGAGCAGTACTTC. The V call is TRBV7-6, the J call TRBJ2-7; D ambiguous. The germline V gene has CDR1 SGHVS and CDR2 FNYEAQ. The CDR3 sequence is 13 residues long. V was trimmed by 5 bases and J by 2 bases, leaving 10 bases between them.

As concerns this clonotype: This may stem from a read error, because a much larger clone lies one nucleotide away. The chain combines TRBV12-3 or TRBV12-4 with TRBJ2-3; 7 bases line up with TRBD1. V lost 2 bases to trimming and J lost 7 bases; unmatched junction nucleotides: 9. The CDR3 is 15 residues long. The CDR3 here is CASSLLIGTVNTQYF. The CDR3 region has the DNA TGTGCCAGCAGTTTATTAATTGGGACAGTGAATACGCAGTATTTT.

In this sample, this clonotype turned up many times. Here the CDR3 DNA reads TGTGCCAGCAGCTTAAAGGGACAGAGCTCCTACAATGAGCAGTTCTTC. Its translation: CASSLKGQSSYNEQFF. The chain couples TRBV7-2 to TRBJ2-1; TRBD1 aligns across 7 bases. CDR1 and CDR2 (germline): SGHTA, FQGNSA. CDR3 length: 16 residues. The V and J ends lost 2 bases and 0 bases, in that order; junction bases with no gene match: 4.

About this clonotype itself: A read error may be the cause here, since a much bigger clone is one base away. The chain has TRBV19 and TRBJ2-1, with D hard to call. The CDR3 spans 13 residues. Germline CDR1 LNHDA, CDR2 SQIVND (reference sequence). Trimming cost V 7 bases and J 9 bases, with 16 bases left between them. CDR3 nucleotide sequence: TGTGCCAGTACCGTGGGCATTCACGGTGAGCAGTTCTTC. As protein: CASTVGIHGEQFF.

To note about this clonotype: A much larger clone lies a single base off, so this may be a read error. This CDR3 fails to terminate in the conserved phenylalanine or tryptophan, so it likely reflects a read error. The gene calls are TRBV5-3 and TRBJ2-3; D gene ambiguous. TRBV5-3 is sorted into the ORF group, with uncertain function. CDR3 length: 12 amino acids. The CDR3 sequence is CASSFGNDEQYL. Here the CDR3 DNA reads TGTGCCAGCAGCTTCGGTAACGACGAGCAGTATCTT.

Of note for this clonotype: The junction differs from germline at one of its ends, possibly a read error. The chain joins TRBV9 to TRBJ2-3, with 12 positions matching TRBD2. Germline V lookup: CDR1 SGDLS, CDR2 YYNGEE. The CDR3 is made up of 18 amino acids. The CDR3 region is CAGSEGRTSGTGTDTQYF. The CDR3 DNA is TGTGCCGGCAGCGAGGGCAGGACTAGCGGGACTGGCACAGATACGCAGTATTTT.

Details on this clonotype: At one of its ends the junction is not consistent with the germline gene, which may arise from a read error. The CDR3 DNA reads as TGTGCCAGTAGTATAGGGCCAGGATCGTACAGTGAGCAGTTCTTC. As protein: CASSIGPGSYSEQFF. This sequence joins TRBV19 and TRBJ2-1; D is ambiguous. Per the germline V gene, CDR1 is LNHDA and CDR2 is SQIVND (reference sequence). The CDR3 spans 15 residues.